The 24 T cell receptor beta chains given below trace back to one sample, sequenced in a study of cytomegalovirus exposure and HLA in healthy donors. Vbeta (60) and Jbeta (13) primers were used in the PCR. Some clones are missing from TCRdb's copy, which holds only in-frame ones; the method was immunoSEQ multiplex PCR. The table has some 110,000 clones, 70% seen once. The sequencing sample was made of PBMCs. These receptor sequences come from a man aged 25-45 years in good health and CMV-seropositive.

This chain links TRBV5-1 with TRBJ2-3, with 15 bases matching TRBD2. The junction had 12 bases not matched to a gene; V was cut back by 4 bases and J by 6 bases. CDR1 and CDR2 from the germline V gene are SGHRS and YFSETQ. This CDR3 has 18 amino acids. CDR3 nucleotides: TGCGCCAGCAGCCCTGGACTAGCGGGGGGGTTAAGGGGTGATACGCAGTATTTT. It specifies CASSPGLAGGLRGDTQYF.

The V gene is TRBV11-2, the J gene TRBJ2-7, with TRBD1 as a possible D gene (6 bases). This CDR3 is built from 16 residues. V was cut by 0 bases and J by 2 bases, with 14 bases left in between. From germline, CDR1 is SGHAT and CDR2 FQNNGV. The CDR3 DNA reads as TGTGCCAGCAGCTTAGATTCCCGAGCAGGGGCCTACGAGCAGTACTTC. It translates to CASSLDSRAGAYEQYF. Supplemented by reference TRBV11-2 and TRBJ2-7, the full variable domain reads EAGVAQSPRYKIIEKRQSVAFWCNPISGHATLYWYQQILGQGPKLLIQFQNNGVVDDSQLPKDRFSAERLKGVDSTLKIQPAKLEDSAVYLCASSLDSRAGAYEQYFGPGTRLTVT.

V usage is TRBV15 and J usage is TRBJ2-1; 9 bases line up with TRBD2. CDR1 LNHNV and CDR2 YYDKDF come from the germline V gene (reference sequence). With V trimmed by 0 bases and J by 9 bases, 6 bases remained unmatched. This CDR3 is built from 15 residues. As DNA, the CDR3 is TGTGCCACCAGCAGAGACCGGACTAGCGAAGCTGAGCAGTTCTTC. It yields the protein CATSRDRTSEAEQFF. The whole variable domain, remainder taken from reference TRBV15 and TRBJ2-1, is DAMVIQNPRYQVTQFGKPVTLSCSQTLNHNVMYWYQQKSSQAPKLLFHYYDKDFNNEADTPDNFQSRRPNTSFCFLDIRSPGLGDTAMYLCATSRDRTSEAEQFFGPGTRLTVL.

With regard to this clone: Mismatch with germline at one junction end may stem from a read error. The gene calls are TRBV7-7 and TRBJ1-2, with 10 bases lining up with TRBD1. This CDR3 spans 15 amino acids. Germline V gene sequence: CDR1 SSHAT, CDR2 FNYEAQ (reference sequence). DNA of the CDR3: TGTGCTAGCAGCTTATCCGGGACAGGGGACGGTGGCTACACCTTC. Translated: CASSLSGTGDGGYTF.

The rearrangement joins TRBV7-2 to TRBJ2-3; D gene ambiguous. Per the germline V gene, CDR1 is SGHTA and CDR2 is FQGNSA. With 5 bases removed from V and 4 bases from J, the gap between germline ends came to 4 bases. The CDR3 spans 11 residues. As DNA, the CDR3 is TGTGCCAGCAGCCGTTCAGATACGCAGTATTTT. This sequence encodes CASSRSDTQYF.

This sequence joins TRBV6-1 and TRBJ2-5, with 8 bases that match TRBD2. Trimming cost V 5 bases and J 2 bases; bases outside gene matches: 1. The length of the CDR3 is 13 residues. CDR1 MNHNS and CDR2 SASEGT come from the germline V gene. CDR3 sequence: CASSQREQETQYF. CDR3 DNA sequence: TGTGCCAGCAGTCAGCGGGAGCAAGAGACCCAGTACTTC.

The chain employs TRBV19 and TRBJ1-2; D possibly corresponds to TRBD1 (6 bases). From germline, CDR1 is LNHDA and CDR2 SQIVND (reference sequence). Trimming removed 3 bases at V and 4 bases at J, with 12 bases between. CDR3 length equals 14 residues. CDR3 sequence: CASSISGASYGYTF. The CDR3 region has the DNA TGTGCCAGTAGTATCTCAGGGGCTAGCTATGGCTACACCTTC.

This clone was recorded a few times. The V gene is TRBV7-8, the J gene TRBJ2-1; 10 bases map to TRBD2. Trimming removed 3 bases from V and 6 bases from J; junction bases left unmatched: 8. The CDR3 spans 16 residues. Germline V CDR1 and CDR2: SGHVS, FQNEAQ. The CDR3 DNA follows: TGTGCCAGCAGCTTGCAGACTAGCGGGCTTGGCAATGAGCAGTTCTTC. It specifies CASSLQTSGLGNEQFF.

This clone has more than one count but fewer than ten. The chain couples TRBV19 to TRBJ1-2, with a tentative D call TRBD1 (6 bases). The V end was cut by 6 bases, the J end by 6 bases, with 14 bases between. Germline V gene lookup returns CDR1 LNHDA and CDR2 SQIVND (reference sequence). The CDR3 contains 13 residues. The CDR3 bases are TGTGCCAGTAGCCCCCTAGCAGGGGATGGCTACACCTTC. This encodes CASSPLAGDGYTF. The variable domain in full, with the rest retrieved from reference TRBV19 and TRBJ1-2, is DGGITQSPKYLFRKEGQNVTLSCEQNLNHDAMYWYRQDPGQGLRLIYYSQIVNDFQKGDIAEGYSVSREKKESFPLTVTSAQKNPTAFYLCASSPLAGDGYTFGSGTRLTVV.

V is TRBV4-1 and J is TRBJ2-5, with D maybe TRBD1 (5 bases). The J call is in doubt because the DNA end fits TRBJ2-7 better. CDR3 length equals 15 residues. The germline CDR1 and CDR2 sequences are MGHRA and YSYEKL. Written as DNA, the CDR3 is TGCGCCAGCAGCCTTTTTGCGACAGTCTCCTACGAGCAGTACTTC. Protein: CASSLFATVSYEQYF.

The chain carries TRBV7-9 and TRBJ2-1; D is perhaps TRBD2 (6 bases). The CDR3 is 15 amino acids. Trimming took 5 bases from V and 3 from J, leaving 14 bases between them. The germline V gene encodes CDR1 SEHNR and CDR2 FQNEAQ (reference sequence). The CDR3 sequence is CASSPRDSIYNEQFF. CDR3 DNA sequence: TGTGCCAGCAGCCCCCGGGACTCGATCTACAATGAGCAGTTCTTC.

J is TRBJ1-2 and V is TRBV30, with D possibly matching TRBD1 (5 bases). CDR1 and CDR2 from the germline V gene are GTSNPN and SVGIG (reference sequence). Trimming removed 2 bases from V and 8 bases from J, with 9 bases in between. The CDR3 sequence is 11 residues long. CDR3 protein: CAWSLGGGYTF. As DNA, the CDR3 is TGTGCCTGGAGTCTGGGGGGAGGCTACACCTTC.

The CDR3 loop is CASRTPGLAGTGELFF. Written as DNA, the CDR3 is TGCGCCAGCAGGACCCCGGGACTAGCGGGCACCGGGGAGCTGTTTTTT. The chain recombines TRBV5-1 with TRBJ2-2; TRBD2 aligns across 12 bases. In germline, CDR1 is SGHRS, CDR2 YFSETQ. With V trimmed by 5 bases and J by 4 bases, 6 bases remained unmatched. This CDR3 region has 16 residues.

The rearrangement uses TRBV10-3 and TRBJ1-1; 10 bases are shared with TRBD1. Germline CDR1 ENHRY, CDR2 SYGVKD. V shed 3 bases and J 4 bases; nucleotides not matched to a gene: 5. CDR3 length: 15 amino acids. CDR3 loop: CAISEPRTGGTEAFF. As DNA, the CDR3 is TGTGCCATCAGTGAACCCCGGACAGGGGGCACTGAAGCTTTCTTT.

This chain joins TRBV27 and TRBJ2-2; D remains ambiguous. Trimming pared 2 bases from V and 6 bases from J, leaving 7 bases between. Germline CDR1 reads MNHEY; CDR2 reads SMNVEV (reference sequence). This CDR3 is 13 amino acids long. The CDR3 sequence is CASSLMYPGELFF. The CDR3 DNA reads TGTGCCAGCAGTTTAATGTATCCCGGGGAGCTGTTTTTT.

The gene calls are TRBV5-1 and TRBJ2-3; 9 nucleotides match TRBD1. V lost 2 bases and J lost 0; bases outside the gene matches: 4. The V gene's germline CDR1 is SGHRS and CDR2 YFSETQ. The CDR3 is 16 residues long. CDR3 sequence reads: CASSFTGTGSTDTQYF. The DNA of the CDR3 is TGCGCCAGCAGCTTCACCGGGACAGGGAGCACAGATACGCAGTATTTT. Together with reference TRBV5-1 and TRBJ2-3, the CDR3 gives the full variable domain: KAGVTQTPRYLIKTRGQQVTLSCSPISGHRSVSWYQQTPGQGLQFLFEYFSETQRNKGNFPGRFSGRQFSNSRSEMNVSTLELGDSALYLCASSFTGTGSTDTQYFGPGTRLTVL.

The CDR3 DNA is TGTGCCAGCAGCGACGACAGGGGGTACTCTGGGGCCAACGTCCTGACTTTC. It codes for CASSDDRGYSGANVLTF. This chain links TRBV7-9 with TRBJ2-6; TRBD1 matches 9 bases. The trim removed 5 bases at V and 0 bases at J, leaving 5 bases unmatched. CDR3 length: 17 amino acids. Germline-derived CDR1 and CDR2 are SEHNR and FQNEAQ (reference sequence). The complete variable domain, with remaining parts taken from reference TRBV7-9 and TRBJ2-6, reads DTGVSQNPRHKITKRGQNVTFRCDPISEHNRLYWYRQTLGQGPEFLTYFQNEAQLEKSRLLSDRFSAERPKGSFSTLEIQRTEQGDSAMYLCASSDDRGYSGANVLTFGAGSRLTVL.

The J gene is TRBJ1-6, the V gene TRBV21-1. TRBV21-1 is classified as a pseudogene. The CDR3 covers 14 residues. CDR3 region: CASSGRGFNSPLHF. The CDR3 coding sequence is TGTGCCAGCAGCGGGAGGGGGTTTAATTCACCCCTCCACTTT.

V usage is TRBV2 and J usage is TRBJ2-7; 11 positions agree with TRBD2. In germline, CDR1 is SNHLY, CDR2 FYNNEI. The CDR3 consists of 19 residues. With 6 bases clipped from V and 5 bases from J, the junction kept 21 bases outside the gene matches. Here the CDR3 reads CASRSPPELAGGLPHEQYV. The CDR3 DNA is TGTGCCAGCAGGTCCCCCCCCGAGTTAGCGGGAGGGCTCCCCCACGAGCAGTACGTC.

The rearrangement uses TRBV5-1 and TRBJ2-7, with D uncertain. Germline CDR1 is SGHRS and CDR2 is YFSETQ. The length of the CDR3 is 13 residues. V was trimmed by 1 base and J by 6 bases, leaving 11 bases between them. The CDR3 region is CASSLSLAGEQYF. In nucleotides, the CDR3 is TGCGCCAGCAGCTTGTCTCTGGCAGGCGAGCAGTACTTC. Looking up the rest from reference TRBV5-1 and TRBJ2-7 gives the full variable domain: KAGVTQTPRYLIKTRGQQVTLSCSPISGHRSVSWYQQTPGQGLQFLFEYFSETQRNKGNFPGRFSGRQFSNSRSEMNVSTLELGDSALYLCASSLSLAGEQYFGPGTRLTVT.

This clone was detected only a few times. The J gene is TRBJ2-1, the V gene TRBV13; 9 nucleotides line up with TRBD2. V was pared by 1 base and J by 6 bases, with 7 bases of the junction left unmatched. Germline lookup yields CDR1 PRHDT and CDR2 FYEKMQ (reference sequence). The CDR3 runs 16 residues. The CDR3 nucleotides read TGTGCCAGCAGCTTAGAAAGAGCGGGAGGCTCCAATGAGCAGTTCTTC. Protein sequence: CASSLERAGGSNEQFF.

The V gene is TRBV2, the J gene TRBJ1-6; D is perhaps TRBD1 (6 bases). Trimming removed 2 bases from V and 8 bases from J, with 16 bases in between. CDR1 SNHLY and CDR2 FYNNEI come from the germline V gene. CDR3 length: 16 amino acids. In DNA form, the CDR3 reads TGTGCCAGCAGTGAACTCAGCCAGGGGTTTGATTCACCCCTCCACTTT. It specifies CASSELSQGFDSPLHF.

The genes are TRBV10-3 and TRBJ1-3, with TRBD1 identical over 7 bases. The CDR3 spans 16 residues. V lost 4 bases and J lost 4; bases outside the gene matches: 10. Germline V CDR1 and CDR2: ENHRY, SYGVKD. For the CDR3, the DNA is TGTGCCATCAGTGTCCGGACAGGCGGCAGGGGAAACACCATATATTTT. It codes for CAISVRTGGRGNTIYF.

This clone was observed a single time. This chain joins TRBV7-6 and TRBJ2-7; 7 bases are a match to TRBD1. The CDR3 length is 15 residues. CDR1 and CDR2 (germline): SGHVS, FNYEAQ. V gave up 5 bases and J gave up 2 bases; unmatched junction bases: 9. DNA of the CDR3: TGTGCCAGCAGCCCCTTGGGGACAGCTACCTACGAGCAGTACTTC. It yields the protein CASSPLGTATYEQYF.